The entry below gives a single TCR beta chain sequence along with its context. This specimen belongs to a study of CD8+CD57+ T cells in acquired aplastic anemia. V was clipped by 5 bases and J by 6 bases; unmatched bases: 4. Germline CDR1 is MDHEN and CDR2 is SYDVKM. This CDR3 is 13 amino acids long. Genomic DNA served as template for TCR beta VDJ and CDR3 profiling. Each CDR3 protein gets one entry after TCRdb re-called the reads with MiXCR. This repertoire shows approximately 150,000 distinct CDR3 sequences, roughly half found once; its top ten account for around 3.2%. The sequenced patients had an expansion of CD8+CD57+ cells seen by flow cytometry.

The clonotype was recovered from a human donor with aplastic anemia. What was sequenced was sorted CD4+, CD8+, or CD8+CD57+ T cells (not recorded which) from PBMCs. This chain uses TRBV28 with TRBJ2-3, with 8 bases matching TRBD2. Written as DNA, the CDR3 is TGTGCCAGCAGTAGCGGGAGATGGGATACGCAGTATTTT. This encodes CASSSGRWDTQYF.